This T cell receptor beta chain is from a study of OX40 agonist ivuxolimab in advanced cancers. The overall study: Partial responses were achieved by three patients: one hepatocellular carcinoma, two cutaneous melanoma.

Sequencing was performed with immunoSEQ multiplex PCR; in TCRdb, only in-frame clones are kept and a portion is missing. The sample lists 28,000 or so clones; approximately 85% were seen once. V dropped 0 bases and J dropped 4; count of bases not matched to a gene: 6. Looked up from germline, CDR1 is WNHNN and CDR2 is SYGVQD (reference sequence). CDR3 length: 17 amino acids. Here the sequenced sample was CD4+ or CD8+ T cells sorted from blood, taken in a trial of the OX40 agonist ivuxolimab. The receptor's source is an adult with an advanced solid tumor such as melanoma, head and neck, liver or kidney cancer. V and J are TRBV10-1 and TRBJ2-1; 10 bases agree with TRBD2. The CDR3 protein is CASSESRTSGYYNEQFF. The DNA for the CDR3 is TGCGCCAGCAGTGAGTCCCGGACTAGCGGCTATTACAATGAGCAGTTCTTC.